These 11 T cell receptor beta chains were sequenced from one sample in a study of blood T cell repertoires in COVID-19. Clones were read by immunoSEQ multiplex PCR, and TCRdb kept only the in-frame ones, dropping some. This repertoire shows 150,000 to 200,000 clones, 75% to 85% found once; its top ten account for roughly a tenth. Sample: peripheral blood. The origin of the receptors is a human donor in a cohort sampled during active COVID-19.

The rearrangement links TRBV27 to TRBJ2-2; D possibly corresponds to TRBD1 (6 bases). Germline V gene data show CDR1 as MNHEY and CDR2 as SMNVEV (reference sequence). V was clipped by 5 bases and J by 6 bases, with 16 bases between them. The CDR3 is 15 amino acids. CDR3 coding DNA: TGTGCCAGCAGTCTATTCCGGGACACCTCCGGGGAGCTGTTTTTT. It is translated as CASSLFRDTSGELFF.

The CDR3: CASSFDSYNEQFF. DNA of the CDR3: TGTGCCAGCAGCTTTGACAGCTACAATGAGCAGTTCTTC. The rearrangement joins TRBV7-9 to TRBJ2-1, with TRBD1 as a possible D gene (5 bases). The CDR3 runs 13 residues. Germline V gives CDR1 SEHNR, CDR2 FQNEAQ (reference sequence). V shed 3 bases and J shed 3 bases, with 6 bases lying between them.

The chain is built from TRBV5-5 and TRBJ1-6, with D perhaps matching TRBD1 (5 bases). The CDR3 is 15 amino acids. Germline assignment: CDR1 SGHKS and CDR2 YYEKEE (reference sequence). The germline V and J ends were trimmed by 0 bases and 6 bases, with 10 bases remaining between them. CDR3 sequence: CASSLEWQGNSPLHF. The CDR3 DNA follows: TGTGCCAGCAGCTTGGAATGGCAGGGTAATTCACCCCTCCACTTT.

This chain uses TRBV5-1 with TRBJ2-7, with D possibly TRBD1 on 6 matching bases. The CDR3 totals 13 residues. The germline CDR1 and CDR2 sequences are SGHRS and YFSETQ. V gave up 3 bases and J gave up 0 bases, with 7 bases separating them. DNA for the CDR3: TGCGCCAGCAGCTCAGGGGACTCCTACGAGCAGTACTTC. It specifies CASSSGDSYEQYF. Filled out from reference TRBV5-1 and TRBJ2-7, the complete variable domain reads KAGVTQTPRYLIKTRGQQVTLSCSPISGHRSVSWYQQTPGQGLQFLFEYFSETQRNKGNFPGRFSGRQFSNSRSEMNVSTLELGDSALYLCASSSGDSYEQYFGPGTRLTVT.

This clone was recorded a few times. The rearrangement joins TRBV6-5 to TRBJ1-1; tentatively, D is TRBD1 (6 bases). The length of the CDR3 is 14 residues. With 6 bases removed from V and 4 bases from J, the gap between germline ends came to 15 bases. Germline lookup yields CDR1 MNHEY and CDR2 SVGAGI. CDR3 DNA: TGTGCCAGCAGGGGGACATTCGGCGGCACTGAAGCTTTCTTT. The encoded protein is CASRGTFGGTEAFF.

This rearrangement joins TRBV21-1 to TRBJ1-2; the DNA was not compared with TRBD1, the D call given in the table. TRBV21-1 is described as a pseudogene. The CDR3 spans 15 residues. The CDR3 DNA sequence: TGTGCCAGCAGCCCTTGGGACAGGGGTTCTGATGGCTACACCTTC. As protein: CASSPWDRGSDGYTF.

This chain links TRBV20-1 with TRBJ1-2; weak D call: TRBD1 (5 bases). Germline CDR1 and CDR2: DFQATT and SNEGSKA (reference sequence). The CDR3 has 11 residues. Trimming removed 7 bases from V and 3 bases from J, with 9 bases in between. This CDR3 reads CSVGGDYGYTF. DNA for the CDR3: TGCAGTGTGGGAGGGGACTATGGCTACACCTTC.

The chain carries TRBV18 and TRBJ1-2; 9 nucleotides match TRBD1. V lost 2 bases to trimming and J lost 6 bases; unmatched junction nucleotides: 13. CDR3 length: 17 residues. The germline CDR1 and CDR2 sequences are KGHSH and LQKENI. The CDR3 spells CASSPTPQQGARDGYTF. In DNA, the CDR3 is TGTGCCAGCTCACCAACCCCCCAACAGGGGGCGCGTGATGGCTACACCTTC.

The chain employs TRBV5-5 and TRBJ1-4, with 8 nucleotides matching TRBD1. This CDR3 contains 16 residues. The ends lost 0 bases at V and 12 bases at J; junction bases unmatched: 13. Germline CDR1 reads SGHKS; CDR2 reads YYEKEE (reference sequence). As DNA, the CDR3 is TGTGCCAGCAGCTTGGAAGGACAGGGACCTTCCGGGGAACTGTTTTTT. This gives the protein CASSLEGQGPSGELFF.

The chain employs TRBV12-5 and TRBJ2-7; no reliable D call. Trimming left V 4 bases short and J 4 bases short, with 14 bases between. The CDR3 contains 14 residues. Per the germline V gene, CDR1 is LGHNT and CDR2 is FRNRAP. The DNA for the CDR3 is TGTGCTAGTGGTTGGGTGGGCCTGGGTTACGAGCAGTACTTC. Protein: CASGWVGLGYEQYF.

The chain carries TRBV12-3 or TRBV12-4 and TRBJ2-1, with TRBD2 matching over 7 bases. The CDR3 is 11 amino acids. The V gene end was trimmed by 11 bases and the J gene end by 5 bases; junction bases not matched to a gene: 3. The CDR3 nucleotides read TGTGCCTGCCGGGGGGACAATGAGCAGTTCTTC. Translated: CACRGDNEQFF.